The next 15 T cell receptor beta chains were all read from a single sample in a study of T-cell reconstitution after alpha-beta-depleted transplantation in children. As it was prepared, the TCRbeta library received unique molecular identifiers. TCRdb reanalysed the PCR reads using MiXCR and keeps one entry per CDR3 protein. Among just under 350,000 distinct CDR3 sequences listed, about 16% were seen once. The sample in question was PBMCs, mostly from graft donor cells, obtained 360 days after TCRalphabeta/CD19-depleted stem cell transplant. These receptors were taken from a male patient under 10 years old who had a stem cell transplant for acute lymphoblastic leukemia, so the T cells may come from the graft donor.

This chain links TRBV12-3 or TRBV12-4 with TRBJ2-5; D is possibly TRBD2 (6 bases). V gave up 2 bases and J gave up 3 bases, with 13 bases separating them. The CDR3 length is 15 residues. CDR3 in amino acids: CASSLMREKKETQYF. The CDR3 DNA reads TGTGCCAGCAGTTTAATGCGGGAAAAGAAAGAGACCCAGTACTTC.

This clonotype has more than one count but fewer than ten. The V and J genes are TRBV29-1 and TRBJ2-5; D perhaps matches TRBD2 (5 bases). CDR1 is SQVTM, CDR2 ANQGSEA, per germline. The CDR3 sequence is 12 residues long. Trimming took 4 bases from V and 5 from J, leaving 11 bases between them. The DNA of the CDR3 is TGCAGCGTTGCGAAGGAGGCCGAGACCCAGTACTTC. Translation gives CSVAKEAETQYF.

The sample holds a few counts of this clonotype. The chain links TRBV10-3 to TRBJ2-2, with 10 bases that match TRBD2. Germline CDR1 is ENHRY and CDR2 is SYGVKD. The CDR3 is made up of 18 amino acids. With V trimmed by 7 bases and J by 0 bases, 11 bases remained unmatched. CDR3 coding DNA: TGTGCCATCAACGCCAAGACTAGCGGGCCCGCGAACACCGGGGAGCTGTTTTTT. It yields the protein CAINAKTSGPANTGELFF.

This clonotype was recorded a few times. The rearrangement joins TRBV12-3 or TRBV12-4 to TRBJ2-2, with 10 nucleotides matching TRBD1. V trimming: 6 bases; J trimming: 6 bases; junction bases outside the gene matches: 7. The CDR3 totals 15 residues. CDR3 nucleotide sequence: TGTGCCAGCAGCCTTCGACAGGGGGCGGCCGGGGAGCTGTTTTTT. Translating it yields CASSLRQGAAGELFF.

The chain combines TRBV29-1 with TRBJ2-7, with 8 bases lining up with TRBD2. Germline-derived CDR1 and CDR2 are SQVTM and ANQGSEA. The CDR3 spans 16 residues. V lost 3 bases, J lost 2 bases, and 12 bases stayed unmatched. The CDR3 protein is CSVEGGVAGTPYEQYF. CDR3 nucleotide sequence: TGCAGCGTTGAGGGCGGGGTAGCGGGAACCCCCTACGAGCAGTACTTC.

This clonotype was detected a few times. The CDR3 DNA reads as TGTGCCTGGAGGGCCACCGGGACAGGTGGCTACACCTTC. This gives the protein CAWRATGTGGYTF. This sequence joins TRBV30 and TRBJ1-2, with TRBD1 identical over 8 bases. With V trimmed by 3 bases and J by 7 bases, 7 bases remained unmatched. The CDR3 extends over 13 amino acids. Germline lookup yields CDR1 GTSNPN and CDR2 SVGIG (reference sequence).

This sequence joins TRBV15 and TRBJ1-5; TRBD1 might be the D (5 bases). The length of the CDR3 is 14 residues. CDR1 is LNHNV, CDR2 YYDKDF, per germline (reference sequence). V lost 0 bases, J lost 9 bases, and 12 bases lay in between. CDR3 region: CATSRDLGVGPQHF. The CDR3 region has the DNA TGTGCCACCAGCAGAGATTTGGGGGTAGGGCCCCAGCATTTT.

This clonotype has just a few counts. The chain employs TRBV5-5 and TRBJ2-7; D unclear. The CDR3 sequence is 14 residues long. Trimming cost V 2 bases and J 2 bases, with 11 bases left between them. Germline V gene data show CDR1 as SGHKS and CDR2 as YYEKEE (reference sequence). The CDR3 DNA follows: TGTGCCAGCAGCTTTGGGCGTACAACCTACGAGCAGTACTTC. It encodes CASSFGRTTYEQYF.

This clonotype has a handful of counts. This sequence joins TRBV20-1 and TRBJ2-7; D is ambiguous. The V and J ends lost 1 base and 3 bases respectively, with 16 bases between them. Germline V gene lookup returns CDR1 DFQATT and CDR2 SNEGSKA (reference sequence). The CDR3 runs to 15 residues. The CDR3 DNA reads TGCAGTGCTAGAGTCCTAGAAAAAGCGCTCTACGAGCAGTACTTC. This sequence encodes CSARVLEKALYEQYF.

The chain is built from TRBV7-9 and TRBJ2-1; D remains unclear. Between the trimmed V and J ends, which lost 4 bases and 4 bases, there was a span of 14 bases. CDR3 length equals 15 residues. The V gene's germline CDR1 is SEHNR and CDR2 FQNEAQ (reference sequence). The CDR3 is CASSYGNLLYNEQFF. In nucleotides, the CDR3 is TGTGCCAGCAGCTATGGGAACCTACTTTACAATGAGCAGTTCTTC. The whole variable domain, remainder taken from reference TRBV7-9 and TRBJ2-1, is DTGVSQNPRHKITKRGQNVTFRCDPISEHNRLYWYRQTLGQGPEFLTYFQNEAQLEKSRLLSDRFSAERPKGSFSTLEIQRTEQGDSAMYLCASSYGNLLYNEQFFGPGTRLTVL.

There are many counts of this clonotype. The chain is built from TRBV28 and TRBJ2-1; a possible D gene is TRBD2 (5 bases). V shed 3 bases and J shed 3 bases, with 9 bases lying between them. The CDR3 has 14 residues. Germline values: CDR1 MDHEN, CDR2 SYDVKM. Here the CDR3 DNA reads TGTGCCAGCAGTTTGGTTGACTACTACAATGAGCAGTTCTTC. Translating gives CASSLVDYYNEQFF.

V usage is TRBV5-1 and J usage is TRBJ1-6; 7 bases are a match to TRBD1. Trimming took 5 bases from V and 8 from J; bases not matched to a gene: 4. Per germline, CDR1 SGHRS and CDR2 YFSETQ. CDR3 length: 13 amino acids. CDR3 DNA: TGCGCCAGCAGGGAAACAGGGGATTCACCCCTCCACTTT. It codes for CASRETGDSPLHF.

The CDR3 here is CASGLTGGDLNSPLHF. DNA of the CDR3: TGTGCCAGCGGACTTACAGGGGGGGACCTTAATTCACCCCTCCACTTT. The chain recombines TRBV7-2 with TRBJ1-6; TRBD1 agrees at 8 bases. V dropped 8 bases and J dropped 6; count of bases not matched to a gene: 12. The germline gives CDR1 SGHTA, CDR2 FQGNSA. The CDR3 contains 16 residues.

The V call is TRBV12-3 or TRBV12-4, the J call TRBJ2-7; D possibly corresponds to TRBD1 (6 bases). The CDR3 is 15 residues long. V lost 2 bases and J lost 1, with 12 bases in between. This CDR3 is CASSLYRAESYEQYF. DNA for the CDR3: TGTGCCAGCAGTTTATACAGGGCAGAATCCTACGAGCAGTACTTC.

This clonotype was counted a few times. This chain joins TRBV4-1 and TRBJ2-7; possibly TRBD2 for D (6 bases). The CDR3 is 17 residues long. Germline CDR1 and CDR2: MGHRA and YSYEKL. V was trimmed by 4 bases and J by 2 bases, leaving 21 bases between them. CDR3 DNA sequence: TGCGCCAGCAGCCCATACTTATCCGGGACTGTTGCCTACGAGCAGTACTTC. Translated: CASSPYLSGTVAYEQYF.